Below are 17 T cell receptor beta chains sequenced from a single sample in a study of blood T cells in healthy people across ages. It was with a sample-barcoded 5' primer and a J-beta primer mix that a second PCR of roughly 7 to 12 cycles was run. TCRdb redid the calling of the 5' RACE reads with MiXCR, one entry per CDR3 protein. The sample lists approximately 670,000 distinct CDR3 sequences; roughly two fifths were seen once. The sample taken for sequencing was blood. These receptor sequences come from a man aged 80 or over in good health.

CDR3 nucleotide sequence: TGTGCCAGCAGCCCGGGACAGGGGGACTATGGCTACACCTTC. This sequence encodes CASSPGQGDYGYTF. The gene calls are TRBV7-9 and TRBJ1-2; 11 positions agree with TRBD1. The germline V gene has CDR1 SEHNR and CDR2 FQNEAQ (reference sequence). This CDR3 has 14 residues. V lost 5 bases to trimming and J lost 3 bases; unmatched junction nucleotides: 2.

The rearrangement joins TRBV9 to TRBJ1-2; D not certain. Trimming removed 4 bases at V and 4 bases at J, with 17 bases between. The germline CDR1 and CDR2 sequences are SGDLS and YYNGEE. The CDR3 contains 15 residues. The CDR3 loop is CASSPAAVQVYGYTF. The DNA of the CDR3 is TGTGCCAGCAGCCCCGCTGCGGTCCAGGTCTATGGCTACACCTTC.

The genes are TRBV28 and TRBJ1-4; possible D gene TRBD1, 5 bases. This CDR3 spans 14 amino acids. In germline, CDR1 is MDHEN, CDR2 SYDVKM. Trimming cost V 5 bases and J 2 bases, with 9 bases left between them. CDR3 DNA sequence: TGTGCCAGCAGTCTGGAGGGGACTAATGAAAAACTGTTTTTT. Its translation: CASSLEGTNEKLFF.

This clonotype was seen a few times. V is TRBV7-2 and J is TRBJ2-5; 10 bases line up with TRBD2. Germline V lookup: CDR1 SGHTA, CDR2 FQGNSA. V shed 4 bases, J shed 11 bases, and the junction held 13 bases outside the gene matches. CDR3 size: 15 residues. CDR3 coding DNA: TGTGCCAGCAGCTCCCAGCGGGGGGGCTACAATGAGCAGTACTTC. As protein: CASSSQRGGYNEQYF.

This clonotype showed up just once. A read error may explain this, as a much larger clone is one base away. This chain connects TRBV27 to TRBJ1-6; possible D gene TRBD1, 5 bases. The CDR3 covers 15 residues. In germline, CDR1 is MNHEY, CDR2 SMNVEV (reference sequence). The CDR3, as DNA: TGTGTCAGCAGTTGGGCCAGCAGGGTCAATTCACCCCTCCACTTT. Amino acid sequence: CVSSWASRVNSPLHF.

This clonotype was seen many times. For the CDR3, the DNA is TGCAGCGTACGAACTAGCGGGAGGGTAGAGACCCAGTACTTC. Translation gives CSVRTSGRVETQYF. The rearrangement joins TRBV29-1 to TRBJ2-5; 13 bases line up with TRBD2. V trimming: 6 bases; J trimming: 4 bases; junction bases outside the gene matches: 5. The germline V gene has CDR1 SQVTM and CDR2 ANQGSEA. This CDR3 is built from 14 residues. The complete variable domain, with remaining parts taken from reference TRBV29-1 and TRBJ2-5, reads SAVISQKPSRDICQRGTSLTIQCQVDSQVTMMFWYRQQPGQSLTLIATANQGSEATYESGFVIDKFPISRPNLTFSTLTVSNMSPEDSSIYLCSVRTSGRVETQYFGPGTRLLVL.

The chain combines TRBV2 with TRBJ1-3; D not resolved. This CDR3 has 12 amino acids. Germline loops: CDR1 SNHLY, CDR2 FYNNEI. Trimming pared 3 bases from V and 6 bases from J, leaving 6 bases between. CDR3 amino acids: CASSDGLNTIYF. In nucleotides, the CDR3 is TGTGCCAGCAGTGACGGGTTAAACACCATATATTTT. Full variable domain (rest looked up from reference TRBV2 and TRBJ1-3): EPEVTQTPSHQVTQMGQEVILRCVPISNHLYFYWYRQILGQKVEFLVSFYNNEISEKSEIFDDQFSVERPDGSNFTLKIRSTKLEDSAMYFCASSDGLNTIYFGEGSWLTVV.

The V and J genes are TRBV18 and TRBJ1-1; 9 bases are shared with TRBD1. Germline V gene data show CDR1 as KGHSH and CDR2 as LQKENI. V dropped 5 bases and J dropped 1; count of bases not matched to a gene: 5. CDR3 length: 15 amino acids. This CDR3 reads CASSSRTGENTEAFF. CDR3 coding DNA: TGTGCCAGCTCATCGCGGACAGGGGAGAACACTGAAGCTTTCTTT.

This clonotype was seen a few times. V usage is TRBV7-9 and J usage is TRBJ2-7, with 7 bases matching TRBD2. Trimming took 7 bases from V and 3 from J; bases not matched to a gene: 6. The CDR3 has 13 residues. Germline CDR1 is SEHNR and CDR2 is FQNEAQ (reference sequence). CDR3 region: CASTASGLYEQYF. Written as DNA, the CDR3 is TGTGCCAGCACAGCTAGCGGCCTCTACGAGCAGTACTTC.

This clonotype was observed a handful of times. V gene TRBV4-2 combines with J gene TRBJ2-1; TRBD2 agrees at 7 bases. CDR1 is LGHNA and CDR2 is YNFKEQ in the germline V gene. This CDR3 is 14 amino acids long. V dropped 0 bases and J dropped 15; count of bases not matched to a gene: 11. The CDR3 DNA sequence: TGTGCCAGCAGCCAAGATCTAGTAGCGGGTTCTCGGTTCTTC. It specifies CASSQDLVAGSRFF.

This clonotype was counted between two and nine times. CDR3 loop: CASSSDQLLDTQYF. CDR3 in DNA: TGTGCCAGCAGCAGTGACCAATTACTTGATACGCAGTATTTT. The chain uses TRBV7-9 and TRBJ2-3, with unresolved D. The CDR3 is made up of 14 amino acids. The germline V gene encodes CDR1 SEHNR and CDR2 FQNEAQ (reference sequence). Trimming shortened V by 5 bases and J by 6 bases, and 15 bases separated the two germline ends.

For this clonotype: A read error may explain this, as a much larger clone is one base away. V is TRBV6-5 and J is TRBJ2-5; TRBD2 aligns across 9 bases. CDR1 and CDR2 (germline): MNHEY, SVGAGI. The CDR3 spans 14 residues. The CDR3 region is CAGSPAGGVKTQYF. The CDR3 DNA reads as TGTGCCGGCAGTCCAGCGGGGGGTGTAAAGACCCAGTACTTC.

This sequence joins TRBV20-1 and TRBJ2-3, with unresolved D. The CDR3 sequence is 13 residues long. The germline gives CDR1 DFQATT, CDR2 SNEGSKA (reference sequence). The V end lost 0 bases, the J end lost 1 base, and 5 bases lay between the germline ends. For the CDR3, the DNA is TGCAGTGCTAGAGACCACCGCACAGATACGCAGTATTTT. Amino acid sequence: CSARDHRTDTQYF.

Remarks on this clonotype: The junction shows a germline mismatch at one end, possibly a read error. The chain joins TRBV10-3 to TRBJ2-6; D is undetermined. The CDR3 runs to 15 residues. Germline V gene lookup returns CDR1 ENHRY and CDR2 SYGVKD. In nucleotides, the CDR3 is TGTGCCGTCAGTATTGGACCTTCTGGGGCCAACGTCCTGACTTTC. It translates to CAVSIGPSGANVLTF.

The V and J genes are TRBV7-2 and TRBJ2-4; TRBD1 matches 8 bases. The CDR3 has 20 residues. Per germline, CDR1 SGHTA and CDR2 FQGNSA. V gave up 0 bases and J gave up 1 base; unmatched junction bases: 14. CDR3 bases: TGTGCCAGCAGCTTAGCACCGCAGGGGGCGCGATTTTCGGCCAAAAACATTCAGTACTTC. This sequence encodes CASSLAPQGARFSAKNIQYF.

This clonotype was recorded a few times. The J gene is TRBJ2-4, the V gene TRBV20-1, with no clear D. The closer fit of TRBJ2-7 to the DNA end suggests the J call may be wrong. Germline V gives CDR1 DFQATT, CDR2 SNEGSKA (reference sequence). CDR3 size: 12 residues. Written as DNA, the CDR3 is TGCAGTGCTCCCCTCCGGTTTAGCGAGCAGTACTTC. Translation: CSAPLRFSEQYF.

Here the CDR3 DNA reads TGCAGTGCTAGGAACAGGGGTGGCACTGAAGCTTTCTTT. Its protein product is CSARNRGGTEAFF. This rearrangement joins TRBV20-1 to TRBJ1-1, with 7 bases fitting TRBD1. The CDR3 extends over 13 amino acids. The germline V gene has CDR1 DFQATT and CDR2 SNEGSKA (reference sequence). J was trimmed by 4 bases and V by 3 bases; bases with no gene match: 5.